This TCR beta chain was retrieved from a study of regulatory T cells in long-lasting Graves disease (dated by TCRdb to 2020 to 2023). In terms of the full investigation: To count as having persistent Graves' disease, a patient had to have received antithyroid drug treatment for over 5 years with TSH receptor autoantibodies remaining persistently positive. Peripheral blood TCR sequencing and RNA sequencing compared persistent Graves' disease patients with newly diagnosed Graves' disease patients. Antithyroid drugs had been taken for roughly 10 years on average by persistent Graves' disease patients in the clinical cohort. The study took place in China and was registered as a clinical trial. A total of some 33 samples were covered by TCR sequencing, comprising roughly 13 persistent and roughly 20 newly diagnosed Graves' disease patients. What the study reported, not specific to this receptor: The small sample size was acknowledged by the authors as a limitation that may reduce accuracy. Because the primary lesion, thyroid tissue, could not be accessed, the study looked at peripheral blood alone. Persistent Graves' disease patients showed lower TCR Shannon entropy and fewer highly expanded clones than newly diagnosed patients, suggesting clonal expansion. A larger number of public clonotypes was shared among persistent patients (over 2,500) than among newly diagnosed patients (about 990). Persistent disease showed preferential use of TRBV28, TRBJ1-2 and TRBJ2-5, whereas newly diagnosed disease favored TRBV20-1 and TRBJ2-1. Sequencing and analysis were limited to the TCR beta chain.

This clonotype occurred many times. Its binding antigen is unknown. Base qualities are missing; no much larger clone stands one base away. The CDR3 goes from the cysteine to the phenylalanine over 17 residues. Left in the record is the CDR3 DNA by itself, 51 bases read in frame from the first base. Ends trimmed: V by 4 bases, J by 1 base; bases unmatched to a gene: 6. Explained via the paper, the time point label denotes: persistent/refractory GD, antithyroid drugs over 5 years with positive TRAb. For both TCR sequencing and RNA sequencing, RNA was extracted from PBMCs using TRIzol. Graves' disease was diagnosed according to American Thyroid Association guidelines. Patients were recruited from an endocrinology department in Xi'an, China. Each patient gave 7.5 to 10 milliliters of peripheral blood, collected in an EDTA anticoagulant tube. PBMCs were isolated by Ficoll Paque Plus density gradient separation without further T cell sorting. RNA quality was checked with an Agilent 2100 Bioanalyzer and agarose gel, and concentration with a NanoDrop 2000.

Receptor libraries were prepared by multiplex PCR. Sequencing used an Illumina HiSeq 4000. CDR3 regions were amplified by Arm-PCR with iRepertoire HTBI primers to construct TCR beta libraries. Before sequencing, the PCR products went through gel purification. The original methods were these. Gene usage analysis of CDR3 amino acid clonotypes relied on the approximately 62 TRBV and about 15 TRBJ segments identified across samples. COPE and FqMerger were used to merge the filtered high-quality paired reads into contigs. Contigs were aligned with BLAST to IMGT TRBV, TRBD and TRBJ reference genes, and CDR3 was defined per IMGT. Any clonotype with a frequency above 0.1% was counted as a highly expanded clone. Shannon entropy was used to measure repertoire diversity, and the Gini coefficient was used to measure V-J evenness. Public clonotypes were defined as clonotypes shared by more than one individual. The public reads were run again by TCRdb, first through fastp at Q25 and then through MiXCR, and only productive beta chains were kept. Every entry covers one CDR3 protein and lists the most common genes and DNA from its rows. TCRdb assigned the V and J calls; the authors' analysis was not used. The sample table lists roughly 400,000 distinct CDR3 sequences, roughly 21% of them with a count of one. The ten largest make up over 11% of the sample.

The source is a female donor with Graves disease. The specimen was peripheral blood mononuclear cells (PBMCs), collected when the disease was refractory, from a patient treated with antithyroid drugs. Rearrangement joined TRBV12-3 or TRBV12-4 to TRBJ2-7, with TRBD2 identical over 14 junction bases. Here the CDR3 is given as CASSSGTSGSWSYEQYF. The nucleotide sequence reads as follows: TGTGCCAGCAGTTCCGGGACTAGCGGGAGTTGGTCCTACGAGCAGTACTTC.